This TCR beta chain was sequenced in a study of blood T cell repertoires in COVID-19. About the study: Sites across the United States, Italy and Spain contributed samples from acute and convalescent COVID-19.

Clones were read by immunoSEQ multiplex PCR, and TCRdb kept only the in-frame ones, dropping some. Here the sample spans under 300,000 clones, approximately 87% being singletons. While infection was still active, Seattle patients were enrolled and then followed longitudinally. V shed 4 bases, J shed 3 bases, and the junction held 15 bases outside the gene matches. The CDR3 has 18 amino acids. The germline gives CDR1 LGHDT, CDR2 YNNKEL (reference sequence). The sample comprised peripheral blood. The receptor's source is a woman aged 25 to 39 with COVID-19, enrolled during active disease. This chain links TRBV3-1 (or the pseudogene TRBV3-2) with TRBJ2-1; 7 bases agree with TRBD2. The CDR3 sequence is CASSRGAGRPVYYNEQFF. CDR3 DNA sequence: TGTGCCAGCAGCCGAGGAGCGGGGCGGCCGGTTTACTACAATGAGCAGTTCTTC.